The rows below give T cell receptor beta chains drawn from one sample of a study of human T cells and chemical hapten exposure. TCRdb processed the RACE reads anew with MiXCR; each CDR3 protein has one entry. The sample carries 85,000 to 95,000 distinct CDR3 sequences, 8% to 13% recorded once. The input for sequencing was whole blood, taken in connection with sensitization to the hapten diphenylcyclopropenone (DPC). These receptors originate from a man aged 35 to 55 with alopecia areata. Some clones in this sample may be carry-over from other donors' samples. Both conserved end residues are part of each CDR3. The D gene is left open where the match is weak. Clone size is given for some rows only: seen once, a few or many times, or a class if the clone is expanded.

many	TRBV6-2/TRBV6-3	-	TRBJ1-2	CASSYSNPSGGGYTF	TGTGCCAGCAGTTACTCGAATCCTTCAGGCGGGGGCTACACCTTC
many	TRBV5-4	-	TRBJ1-1	CASSLGSLGTNTEAFF	TGTGCCAGCAGCTTGGGGTCCCTGGGGACCAACACTGAAGCTTTCTTT
few	TRBV5-1	-	TRBJ2-1	CASSSQSLAGYNEQFF	TGCGCCAGCAGCTCCCAAAGTCTAGCTGGATACAATGAGCAGTTCTTC
few	TRBV20-1	-	TRBJ2-3	CSARELGAGTDTQYF	TGCAGTGCTAGAGAACTGGGGGCCGGGACAGATACGCAGTATTTT
few	TRBV12-3/TRBV12-4	-	TRBJ2-5	CASSHRGLQETQYF	TGTGCCAGCAGCCATCGTGGGTTGCAAGAGACCCAGTACTTC
many	TRBV20-1	-	TRBJ1-3	CSAGDSSLGPYF	TGCAGTGCCGGGGATTCCTCACTGGGGCCATATTTT
few	TRBV7-3	-	TRBJ1-1	CASSEQPGNTEAFF	TGTGCCAGCAGCGAACAGCCGGGGAACACTGAAGCTTTCTTT
few	TRBV28	-	TRBJ2-5	CASSKYRQGQETQYF	TGTGCCAGCAGCAAATACCGTCAGGGCCAAGAGACCCAGTACTTC
-	TRBV6-2/TRBV6-3	TRBD2	TRBJ2-5	CASSYGGREETQYF	TGTGCCAGCAGTTACGGCGGGAGGGAAGAGACCCAGTACTTC
-	TRBV6-5	-	TRBJ1-5	CASSYSATGGFGNQPQHF	TGTGCCAGCAGTTACTCGGCCACCGGGGGATTCGGCAATCAGCCCCAGCATTTT
-	TRBV10-3	TRBD1	TRBJ1-6	CAISLGQGARGGNSPLHF	TGTGCCATCAGCCTGGGACAGGGGGCCCGAGGGGGTAATTCACCCCTCCACTTT
few	TRBV6-1	-	TRBJ2-1	CASSWDTLSSYNEQFF	TGTGCCAGCAGTTGGGACACCCTCAGCTCCTACAATGAGCAGTTCTTC
-	TRBV5-4	TRBD2	TRBJ2-5	CASSLPSGDARETQYF	TGTGCCAGCAGCTTGCCTAGCGGGGACGCCCGGGAGACCCAGTACTTC
few	TRBV4-3	-	TRBJ2-3	CASSQQAADTQYF	TGCGCCAGCAGCCAACAGGCAGCAGATACGCAGTATTTT
few	TRBV7-2	TRBD2	TRBJ2-7	CASGDYVSYEQYF	TGTGCCAGCGGGGACTACGTCTCCTACGAGCAGTACTTC
many	TRBV20-1	-	TRBJ1-2	CSATPSFSRGVNGYTF	TGCAGTGCAACACCTTCCTTCTCACGCGGCGTAAACGGCTACACCTTC
many	TRBV28	TRBD1	TRBJ2-3	CASSAGTGSTDTQYF	TGTGCCAGCAGTGCCGGGACAGGAAGCACAGATACGCAGTATTTT
-	TRBV28	TRBD2	TRBJ2-7	CASPSGGKSLEQYF	TGTGCCAGCCCGTCGGGAGGGAAATCCCTCGAGCAGTACTTC
-	TRBV7-3	TRBD1	TRBJ2-5	CASSMTGEETQYF	TGTGCCAGCAGCATGACAGGGGAAGAGACCCAGTACTTC
many	TRBV4-1	TRBD1	TRBJ1-5	CASSVYRGQPQHF	TGCGCCAGCAGCGTATACAGGGGTCAGCCCCAGCATTTT